A single sample is the source of the 32 T cell receptor beta chains below, sequenced in a study of blood T cell repertoires in COVID-19. Produced via immunoSEQ multiplex PCR; TCRdb's table is partial and in-frame only. The repertoire includes hundreds of thousands of clones, around 90% of them detected once, and 1.2% sits in the top ten. Sequenced input: PBMCs or T cells enriched from blood (not recorded which). Receptors were obtained from a man aged 25 to 45 who had recovered from COVID-19.

In its sample, this clone was seen a few times. V gene TRBV18 combines with J gene TRBJ2-4; 10 bases agree with TRBD2. From germline, CDR1 is KGHSH and CDR2 LQKENI. The ends lost 2 bases at V and 0 bases at J; junction bases unmatched: 7. This CDR3 has 18 residues. DNA for the CDR3: TGTGCCAGCTCACCAGTCGCTAGCGGGAGTAGAGCCAAAAACATTCAGTACTTC. Protein sequence: CASSPVASGSRAKNIQYF.

The chain couples TRBV28 to TRBJ1-5; 10 positions agree with TRBD1. J gave up 3 bases and V 5 bases, and 7 bases lay outside the gene matches. The CDR3 covers 16 residues. The germline CDR1 and CDR2 sequences are MDHEN and SYDVKM. CDR3 DNA: TGTGCCAGCAGTCCCCGGACAGGGGGGCCCAATCAGCCCCAGCATTTT. Translating it yields CASSPRTGGPNQPQHF.

The chain joins TRBV5-4 to TRBJ1-4; D might be TRBD1 (5 bases). The CDR3 runs to 15 residues. The V and J ends lost 4 bases and 0 bases respectively, with 10 bases between them. Per germline, CDR1 SGHNT and CDR2 YYREEE (reference sequence). The DNA for the CDR3 is TGTGCCAGCAGCCCGGGGGGTACAACTAATGAAAAACTGTTTTTT. Translating it yields CASSPGGTTNEKLFF.

The rearrangement uses TRBV28 and TRBJ1-2; possible D gene TRBD1, 5 bases. The CDR3 covers 14 residues. V gave up 3 bases and J gave up 6 bases, with 14 bases separating them. Germline CDR1 is MDHEN and CDR2 is SYDVKM. CDR3 coding DNA: TGTGCCAGCAGTTTGGGCAGGGCGGGGGATGGCTACACCTTC. This gives the protein CASSLGRAGDGYTF.

V gene TRBV7-2 combines with J gene TRBJ2-7; weak D call: TRBD1 (6 bases). The CDR3 length is 19 residues. Germline V gene lookup returns CDR1 SGHTA and CDR2 FQGNSA. Trimming took off 0 bases at V and 3 bases at J, with 24 bases between the two ends. Here the CDR3 reads CASSLATPGPQGLVYEQYF. CDR3 bases: TGTGCCAGCAGCTTAGCCACCCCCGGCCCACAGGGTTTAGTCTACGAGCAGTACTTC.

The rearrangement links TRBV11-2 to TRBJ1-2; no clear D. In germline, CDR1 is SGHAT, CDR2 FQNNGV. V lost 0 bases and J 3 bases, leaving 11 bases between the germline ends. CDR3 length: 15 amino acids. This CDR3 reads CASSLDRPGDYGYTF. The CDR3 DNA sequence: TGTGCCAGCAGCTTAGATCGGCCGGGAGACTATGGCTACACCTTC.

V gene TRBV6-2 or TRBV6-3 combines with J gene TRBJ2-1; 15 nucleotides line up with TRBD2. The CDR3 loop spans 15 amino acids. V lost 5 bases, J lost 8 bases, and 4 bases stayed unmatched. CDR1 and CDR2 from the germline V gene are MNHEY and SVGEGT. The CDR3 bases are TGTGCCAGCAGTATGGGACTAGCGGGAGGTTATGAGCAGTTCTTC. Protein product: CASSMGLAGGYEQFF.

This clone was recorded once. The rearrangement joins TRBV11-2 to TRBJ1-1; 9 nucleotides match TRBD1. The V segment lost 6 bases and the J segment 1 base; nucleotides outside the gene matches: 27. The V gene's germline CDR1 is SGHAT and CDR2 FQNNGV. This CDR3 contains 22 residues. The CDR3 sequence is CASSQDRFAWDREDYSNTEAFF. CDR3 in DNA: TGTGCCAGCAGTCAGGACCGGTTTGCATGGGACAGGGAAGACTACTCGAACACTGAAGCTTTCTTT.

This rearrangement joins TRBV30 to TRBJ2-1, with no clear D. CDR3 length equals 15 residues. V lost 0 bases, J lost 3 bases, and 12 bases lay in between. Germline assignment: CDR1 GTSNPN and CDR2 SVGIG (reference sequence). CDR3 amino acids: CAWSVQEVHYNEQFF. CDR3 sequence (DNA): TGTGCCTGGAGTGTACAAGAGGTCCACTACAATGAGCAGTTCTTC.

The rearrangement links TRBV11-2 to TRBJ1-2; D is possibly TRBD1 (6 bases). Deletions cut 2 bases from V and 2 bases from J, with 9 bases between. The CDR3 covers 14 residues. Germline V CDR1 and CDR2: SGHAT, FQNNGV. The CDR3 loop reads CASSLHGQNYGYTF. The CDR3 coding sequence is TGTGCCAGCAGCTTACATGGACAGAACTATGGCTACACCTTC.

The chain combines TRBV6-4 with TRBJ2-3; 9 bases line up with TRBD1. The CDR3 length is 16 residues. The V segment lost 0 bases and the J segment 0 bases; nucleotides outside the gene matches: 1. Germline V CDR1 and CDR2: MRHNA, SNTAGT. CDR3 nucleotides: TGTGCCAGCAGTGACTCGGGACAGGGAAGCACAGATACGCAGTATTTT. It yields the protein CASSDSGQGSTDTQYF.

This chain uses TRBV7-6 with TRBJ2-1; 7 bases are a match to TRBD1. V was clipped by 5 bases and J by 6 bases; unmatched bases: 10. The V gene's germline CDR1 is SGHVS and CDR2 FNYEAQ. The CDR3 spans 15 residues. As DNA, the CDR3 is TGTGCCAGCAGCCAGACAGGGCGGGTTAGCAATGAGCAGTTCTTC. This gives the protein CASSQTGRVSNEQFF.

The CDR3 bases are TGTGCCAGCAGTTTAATCCAGGGCCTCTTCTACGAGCAGTACTTC. Encoded protein: CASSLIQGLFYEQYF. V gene TRBV27 combines with J gene TRBJ2-7, with D perhaps matching TRBD1 (5 bases). Trimming left V 2 bases short and J 3 bases short, with 14 bases between. There are 15 residues in the CDR3. CDR1 is MNHEY and CDR2 is SMNVEV in the germline V gene (reference sequence).

In this sample, this clone turned up a few times. The chain is built from TRBV4-1 and TRBJ2-7; 9 positions agree with TRBD2. J gave up 6 bases and V 5 bases, and 14 bases lay outside the gene matches. Germline V gene sequence: CDR1 MGHRA, CDR2 YSYEKL. The CDR3 runs to 16 residues. CDR3: CASSAQMLLAGFEQYF. The CDR3 DNA sequence: TGCGCCAGCAGCGCACAAATGCTTCTAGCGGGGTTCGAGCAGTACTTC.

The chain is built from TRBV6-5 and TRBJ1-1; D perhaps matches TRBD1 (5 bases). The germline V and J ends were trimmed by 11 bases and 0 bases, with 13 bases remaining between them. The CDR3 length is 13 residues. The germline CDR1 and CDR2 sequences are MNHEY and SVGAGI. DNA of the CDR3: TGTGCCGCGTGCGGGGCAATGAACACTGAAGCTTTCTTT. This sequence encodes CAACGAMNTEAFF.

The J gene is TRBJ2-2, the V gene TRBV25-1; 7 bases agree with TRBD1. The CDR3 covers 16 residues. Germline V gene lookup returns CDR1 MGHDK and CDR2 SYGVNS. V lost 1 base and J lost 1; bases outside the gene matches: 3. CDR3 sequence: CASSEFGTENTGELFF. In DNA form, the CDR3 reads TGTGCCAGCAGTGAATTCGGGACAGAGAACACCGGGGAGCTGTTTTTT.

V usage is TRBV11-2 and J usage is TRBJ2-1; TRBD2 matches 10 bases. With V trimmed by 4 bases and J by 2 bases, 2 bases remained unmatched. From germline, CDR1 is SGHAT and CDR2 FQNNGV. The CDR3 is made up of 15 amino acids. The CDR3 reads CASSSSGGAYNEQFF. The DNA for the CDR3 is TGTGCCAGCAGCTCCAGCGGGGGGGCCTACAATGAGCAGTTCTTC.

V is TRBV19 and J is TRBJ1-5; D ambiguous. CDR1 LNHDA and CDR2 SQIVND come from the germline V gene (reference sequence). CDR3 size: 16 residues. Trimming took off 3 bases at V and 2 bases at J, with 14 bases between the two ends. The CDR3: CASSMISLGGNQPQHF. The CDR3 DNA reads TGTGCCAGTAGTATGATTTCTTTGGGAGGCAATCAGCCCCAGCATTTT.

This clone was seen just once. The chain links TRBV7-2 to TRBJ2-7; 7 bases match TRBD1. V was clipped by 5 bases and J by 6 bases; unmatched bases: 19. The CDR3 is 17 amino acids. The germline V gene encodes CDR1 SGHTA and CDR2 FQGNSA. The CDR3 region has the DNA TGTGCCAGCAGCCCCTGGGTATCGGACAGGAGCCTCGTCGAGCAGTACTTC. This codes for CASSPWVSDRSLVEQYF.

The chain is built from TRBV9 and TRBJ2-3; no clear D. CDR3 length equals 14 residues. Germline loops: CDR1 SGDLS, CDR2 YYNGEE. V was pared by 0 bases and J by 5 bases, with 10 bases between. The CDR3 DNA sequence: TGTGCCAGCAGCGTAGATAAGCTAGAAGATACGCAGTATTTT. Protein: CASSVDKLEDTQYF. Based on the CDR3 plus reference TRBV9 and TRBJ2-3, the full variable domain is DSGVTQTPKHLITATGQRVTLRCSPRSGDLSVYWYQQSLDQGLQFLIQYYNGEERAKGNILERFSAQQFPDLHSELNLSSLELGDSALYFCASSVDKLEDTQYFGPGTRLTVL.

The J gene is TRBJ2-1, the V gene TRBV9; 11 positions match TRBD2. This CDR3 spans 21 amino acids. The germline V gene has CDR1 SGDLS and CDR2 YYNGEE. With V trimmed by 0 bases and J by 1 base, 15 bases remained unmatched. CDR3 protein: CASSVGVAGGSFLSSYNEQFF. For the CDR3, the DNA is TGTGCCAGCAGCGTAGGGGTAGCGGGAGGGTCATTCCTCAGTTCCTACAATGAGCAGTTCTTC.

The DNA for the CDR3 is TGTGCCAGCAGCTTTTTAGCGGGAGGCCCTGCCTACGAGCAGTACTTC. Protein: CASSFLAGGPAYEQYF. The rearrangement joins TRBV7-2 to TRBJ2-7; 10 bases map to TRBD2. The CDR3 is made up of 16 amino acids. The V gene's germline CDR1 is SGHTA and CDR2 FQGNSA. V lost 3 bases to trimming and J lost 2 bases; unmatched junction nucleotides: 7.

The chain employs TRBV5-5 and TRBJ2-7; D unclear. CDR1 and CDR2 (germline): SGHKS, YYEKEE (reference sequence). This CDR3 has 15 amino acids. Deletions cut 0 bases from V and 6 bases from J, with 16 bases between. DNA of the CDR3: TGTGCCAGCAGCTTGGATTCCGGTCTTCGTGCCGAGCAGTACTTC. Protein product: CASSLDSGLRAEQYF.

This clone has just a few counts. The rearrangement joins TRBV6-5 to TRBJ2-7, with 7 bases matching TRBD2. This CDR3 spans 13 amino acids. The ends lost 8 bases at V and 4 bases at J; junction bases unmatched: 8. Germline V gene lookup returns CDR1 MNHEY and CDR2 SVGAGI. The CDR3, as DNA: TGTGCCAGCGGGGCGGGAGAGAGTTACGAGCAGTACTTC. Encoded protein: CASGAGESYEQYF.

This sequence joins TRBV7-2 and TRBJ2-7; 12 positions match TRBD2. The CDR3 sequence is 15 residues long. Germline lookup yields CDR1 SGHTA and CDR2 FQGNSA. With 4 bases clipped from V and 6 bases from J, the junction kept 7 bases outside the gene matches. The CDR3 bases are TGTGCCAGCAGCTCGGATCTAGCGGGGGGGCCCGAGCAGTACTTC. It yields the protein CASSSDLAGGPEQYF.

This chain links TRBV28 with TRBJ1-4; D unclear. CDR1 and CDR2 (germline): MDHEN, SYDVKM. The CDR3 runs 15 residues. V lost 5 bases and J lost 7, with 17 bases in between. The DNA of the CDR3 is TGTGCCAGCAGTATTCGGGTAAGTTGGATTGAAAAACTGTTTTTT. Its protein is CASSIRVSWIEKLFF.

In the case of this clone: This specimen includes other DNA sequences encoding the same CDR3. V is TRBV18 and J is TRBJ1-1; tentatively, D is TRBD1 (5 bases). The germline CDR1 and CDR2 sequences are KGHSH and LQKENI. The ends were cut back, 6 bases at V and 2 bases at J, with 10 bases in the middle. The CDR3 loop spans 13 amino acids. The CDR3 sequence is CASSPTVNTEAFF. The CDR3 region has the DNA TGTGCCAGCTCCCCGACAGTTAACACTGAAGCTTTCTTT.

Worth noting for this clone: Other DNA variants within this sample encode the same CDR3. This chain connects TRBV27 to TRBJ2-7, with 7 bases fitting TRBD1. In germline, CDR1 is MNHEY, CDR2 SMNVEV (reference sequence). V gave up 3 bases and J gave up 1 base; unmatched junction bases: 3. The CDR3 is made up of 14 amino acids. CDR3 loop: CASSLDRRSYEQYF. CDR3 nucleotides: TGTGCCAGCAGTTTGGACAGGCGATCCTACGAGCAGTACTTC.

The V gene is TRBV28, the J gene TRBJ1-3; D call uncertain. The CDR3 extends over 15 amino acids. CDR1 is MDHEN and CDR2 is SYDVKM in the germline V gene. The V end was cut by 5 bases, the J end by 2 bases, with 13 bases between. The CDR3 loop reads CASSPPSRAGNTIYF. The DNA of the CDR3 is TGTGCCAGCAGTCCCCCTTCGAGGGCTGGAAACACCATATATTTT.

This chain uses TRBV15 with TRBJ1-5; no definite D call. CDR3 size: 13 residues. Looked up from germline, CDR1 is LNHNV and CDR2 is YYDKDF (reference sequence). V was cut by 3 bases and J by 4 bases, with 7 bases left in between. The CDR3 spells CATSSGGNQPQHF. CDR3 sequence (DNA): TGTGCCACCAGCAGTGGAGGTAATCAGCCCCAGCATTTT.

The chain recombines TRBV6-5 with TRBJ2-1; D might be TRBD1 (6 bases). The CDR3 sequence is 16 residues long. Germline loops: CDR1 MNHEY, CDR2 SVGAGI. V gave up 0 bases and J gave up 3 bases, with 12 bases separating them. The CDR3 coding sequence is TGTGCCAGCAGTTACTCTTTCAGGGGTATCTACAATGAGCAGTTCTTC. Its translation is CASSYSFRGIYNEQFF.

V is TRBV6-5 and J is TRBJ2-1; no clear D. Germline V lookup: CDR1 MNHEY, CDR2 SVGAGI. The CDR3 is 14 amino acids. The V end was cut by 2 bases, the J end by 5 bases, with 10 bases between. The DNA for the CDR3 is TGTGCCAGCAGTTACGATCCAGGCAACAATGAGCAGTTCTTC. Translating gives CASSYDPGNNEQFF.